This TCR beta chain stems from a study of blood T cell repertoires in COVID-19. Study-level information: Samples of COVID-19 (acute and convalescent) were obtained from the United States, Italy and Spain. T cells, B-cell-depleted T cells, or PBMCs provided the cDNA or gDNA that served as material.

Assay used: immunoSEQ multiplex PCR; TCRdb lists only in-frame clones, some missing. The sample holds about 110,000 clones, roughly 90% seen once. Sequenced: peripheral blood. The TCR comes from a man aged 40-50 years with active or convalescent COVID-19.

The CDR3: CASSPYVASGANVLTF. CDR3 nucleotide sequence: TGTGCCAGCAGCCCGTACGTGGCCTCTGGGGCCAACGTCCTGACTTTC. This chain connects TRBV9 to TRBJ2-6; no firm D call. This CDR3 has 16 amino acids. Trimming removed 4 bases from V and 0 bases from J, with 11 bases in between. Germline values: CDR1 SGDLS, CDR2 YYNGEE.